A selection of T cell receptor beta chains follows, all from one sample in a study of blood T cell repertoires in COVID-19. Here immunoSEQ multiplex PCR was the method, and the copy in TCRdb shows in-frame clones only, minus some. This sample has fewer than 90,000 clones, with about 78% found just once. The sequenced sample consisted of peripheral blood. The receptors originated from a woman aged 80 or older with acute or convalescent COVID-19. The CDR3 runs from the conserved cysteine through the conserved F or W. Each record gives: CDR3 protein, J gene, V gene.

CDR3: CSVTRGTGGEVSTDTQYF
J: TRBJ2-3
V: TRBV29-1

CDR3: CASSSKRGASTDTQYF
J: TRBJ2-3
V: TRBV5-4

CDR3: CASSMGSKGPDTQYF
J: TRBJ2-3
V: TRBV19

CDR3: CASTPDMSDQPQHF
J: TRBJ1-5
V: TRBV2

CDR3: CASSVDGQGGAEAFF
J: TRBJ1-1
V: TRBV9

CDR3: CASSPGQGLNSPLHF
J: TRBJ1-6
V: TRBV9

CDR3: CAISESLRQGAAFDGANVLTF
J: TRBJ2-6
V: TRBV10-3

CDR3: CASSFYPQRGNYEQYF
J: TRBJ2-7
V: TRBV27

CDR3: CASSDTPGDSAFF
J: TRBJ1-1
V: TRBV6-4

CDR3: CASSTGSGNEKLFF
J: TRBJ1-4
V: TRBV5-1

CDR3: CASSPGYEQYF
J: TRBJ2-7
V: TRBV7-9

CDR3: CASSPRNGVGGGEQFF
J: TRBJ2-1
V: TRBV9

CDR3: CASSVTAGELFF
J: TRBJ2-2
V: TRBV9

CDR3: CASSFGGVGGQPQHF
J: TRBJ1-5
V: TRBV7-2

CDR3: CAWTKPGTGTGYGYTF
J: TRBJ1-2
V: TRBV30

CDR3: CASSPGGTGIYEQYF
J: TRBJ2-7
V: TRBV5-4

CDR3: CASSWDRNSPLHF
J: TRBJ1-6
V: TRBV7-3

CDR3: CASSPQQGTEAFF
J: TRBJ1-1
V: TRBV5-1

CDR3: CASSFPRDRGATEAFF
J: TRBJ1-1
V: TRBV11-1

CDR3: CASSVPEETQYF
J: TRBJ2-5
V: TRBV9

CDR3: CASSAGQNIQYF
J: TRBJ2-4
V: TRBV5-1

CDR3: CASSHTQGARYGYTF
J: TRBJ1-2
V: TRBV23-1

CDR3: CSASWDRGQPQHF
J: TRBJ1-5
V: TRBV20-1

CDR3: CASSFDRDQPQHF
J: TRBJ1-5
V: TRBV7-2

CDR3: CASSRQGAFNYGYTF
J: TRBJ1-2
V: TRBV27

CDR3: CASSRTGETGELFF
J: TRBJ2-2
V: TRBV7-3

CDR3: CASSSTGAYSPLHF
J: TRBJ1-6
V: TRBV6-2/TRBV6-3

CDR3: CASSQGDYGYTF
J: TRBJ1-2
V: TRBV6-5

CDR3: CASSRGGLQETQYF
J: TRBJ2-5
V: TRBV7-2

CDR3: CASSGGDPFGGRYTF
J: TRBJ1-2
V: TRBV19

CDR3: CASSSRDTQYF
J: TRBJ2-3
V: TRBV7-2

CDR3: CASSLAEGDTQYF
J: TRBJ2-3
V: TRBV7-2

CDR3: CASSTRTDSSNTEAFF
J: TRBJ1-1
V: TRBV7-9

CDR3: CASSYKAGADTQYF
J: TRBJ2-3
V: TRBV6-5

CDR3: CASSLQEISYEQYF
J: TRBJ2-7
V: TRBV4-1

CDR3: CASSPIGQKYGYTF
J: TRBJ1-2
V: TRBV4-2

CDR3: CASSLLGSVGQYF
J: TRBJ2-7
V: TRBV6-5

CDR3: CASSSGTGVETQYF
J: TRBJ2-5
V: TRBV19

CDR3: CASSFRDRRNTIYF
J: TRBJ1-3
V: TRBV19

CDR3: CASSLGQGGGEAFF
J: TRBJ1-1
V: TRBV5-4